The 9 T cell receptor beta chains given below trace back to one sample, sequenced in a study of ipilimumab plus nivolumab after autologous stem cell transplantation. Generated by immunoSEQ multiplex PCR, the TCRdb table keeps only in-frame clones and is missing some. The data contain around 84,000 clones, under 85% of them singletons. Here the sequenced sample was PBMCs, taken in a trial of ipilimumab plus nivolumab as post-transplant consolidation. The receptors were gathered from a male donor with diffuse large B-cell lymphoma.

This clone was recorded once. This rearrangement joins TRBV10-3 to TRBJ2-5; D ambiguous. Germline V gene sequence: CDR1 ENHRY, CDR2 SYGVKD. This CDR3 has 13 residues. The V end was cut by 11 bases, the J end by 4 bases, with 17 bases between. CDR3 protein: CASRPGLGETQYF. The CDR3 nucleotides read TGTGCCTCTCGACCTGGGCTCGGAGAGACCCAGTACTTC.

This chain links TRBV5-1 with TRBJ2-3, with 11 bases that match TRBD2. Germline V gene lookup returns CDR1 SGHRS and CDR2 YFSETQ. With V trimmed by 3 bases and J by 4 bases, 1 base remained unmatched. The CDR3 has 14 amino acids. CDR3 DNA: TGCGCCAGCAGCTCTAGCGGGGGGTCAGATACGCAGTATTTT. Translated: CASSSSGGSDTQYF.

V is TRBV4-2 and J is TRBJ1-2; possible D gene TRBD1, 5 bases. This CDR3 contains 14 residues. Trimming removed 0 bases from V and 4 bases from J, with 9 bases in between. Germline-derived CDR1 and CDR2 are LGHNA and YNFKEQ. CDR3 sequence reads: CASSQDEGPYGYTF. In nucleotides, the CDR3 is TGTGCCAGCAGCCAAGATGAGGGGCCCTATGGCTACACCTTC.

The chain uses TRBV5-1 and TRBJ2-5; 8 bases are a match to TRBD2. J lost 4 bases, V lost 0 bases, and 8 bases had no gene match. The CDR3 extends over 16 amino acids. The V gene's germline CDR1 is SGHRS and CDR2 YFSETQ. CDR3: CASSLEAAGVAETQYF. The DNA for the CDR3 is TGCGCCAGCAGCTTGGAGGCAGCGGGGGTAGCAGAGACCCAGTACTTC.

The V call is TRBV5-1, the J call TRBJ2-5, with 8 bases matching TRBD1. V shed 4 bases, J shed 5 bases, and the junction held 7 bases outside the gene matches. The CDR3 is 14 amino acids. CDR1 SGHRS and CDR2 YFSETQ come from the germline V gene. CDR3 bases: TGCGCCAGCAGCCTCCTGACAGGGGAGGAGACCCAGTACTTC. Protein product: CASSLLTGEETQYF.

This clone showed up just once. The chain recombines TRBV7-9 with TRBJ1-2, with D possibly matching TRBD1 (5 bases). The V gene's germline CDR1 is SEHNR and CDR2 FQNEAQ (reference sequence). This CDR3 comprises 13 residues. The V and J ends lost 5 bases and 4 bases respectively, with 11 bases between them. As DNA, the CDR3 is TGTGCCAGCAGCGAGACAGAGGCCTATGGCTACACCTTC. This gives the protein CASSETEAYGYTF.

The chain uses TRBV4-1 and TRBJ1-1, with D hard to call. The CDR3 spans 16 residues. V gave up 1 base and J gave up 1 base, with 13 bases separating them. Germline V CDR1 and CDR2: MGHRA, YSYEKL. For the CDR3, the DNA is TGCGCCAGCAGCCAAGCATTGACAAGGAGGAACACTGAAGCTTTCTTT. Residues: CASSQALTRRNTEAFF.

The V gene is TRBV11-2, the J gene TRBJ2-5, with 8 bases fitting TRBD2. The junction had 7 bases not matched to a gene; V was cut back by 3 bases and J by 1 base. CDR1 is SGHAT and CDR2 is FQNNGV in the germline V gene. The CDR3 runs 16 residues. The chain's CDR3 is CASSFVAGGLQETQYF. The CDR3, as DNA: TGTGCCAGCAGCTTCGTCGCGGGGGGCCTCCAAGAGACCCAGTACTTC. Variable domain in full (rest from reference TRBV11-2 and TRBJ2-5): EAGVAQSPRYKIIEKRQSVAFWCNPISGHATLYWYQQILGQGPKLLIQFQNNGVVDDSQLPKDRFSAERLKGVDSTLKIQPAKLEDSAVYLCASSFVAGGLQETQYFGPGTRLLVL.

The chain carries TRBV11-2 and TRBJ2-7, with TRBD2 as a possible D gene (5 bases). CDR3 length equals 14 residues. Germline V gene lookup returns CDR1 SGHAT and CDR2 FQNNGV. V was cut by 1 base and J by 5 bases, with 12 bases left in between. The CDR3 spells CASSLVSGWNEQYF. The CDR3 region has the DNA TGTGCCAGCAGCTTAGTTTCGGGGTGGAACGAGCAGTACTTC.